The 16 T cell receptor beta chains below all came from one sample that was sequenced in a study of neurological immune-mediated disorders. A single record per CDR3 protein comes from TCRdb applying MiXCR to the 5' RACE reads. Altogether some 120,000 distinct CDR3 sequences are present, about 3.4% being singletons, with the ten largest covering around 1.2%. The sample was PBMCs. The receptors derive from a woman younger than 45 with multiple sclerosis.

The table lists this clonotype with many counts. The rearrangement joins TRBV5-6 to TRBJ1-6; 8 nucleotides align to TRBD1. The junction had 5 bases not matched to a gene; V was cut back by 4 bases and J by 8 bases. This CDR3 has 14 residues. Germline V gene sequence: CDR1 SGHDT, CDR2 YYEEEE. The chain's CDR3 is CASSEGQAYSPLHF. Here the CDR3 DNA reads TGTGCCAGCAGCGAGGGACAGGCCTATTCACCCCTCCACTTT. Based on the CDR3 plus reference TRBV5-6 and TRBJ1-6, the full variable domain is DAGVTQSPTHLIKTRGQQVTLRCSPKSGHDTVSWYQQALGQGPQFIFQYYEEEERQRGNFPDRFSGHQFPNYSSELNVNALLLGDSALYLCASSEGQAYSPLHFGNGTRLTVT.

This clonotype was seen at least ten times. V gene TRBV6-1 combines with J gene TRBJ2-3; 8 nucleotides align to TRBD2. The germline V gene encodes CDR1 MNHNS and CDR2 SASEGT. The CDR3 consists of 15 residues. The trim removed 1 base at V and 4 bases at J, leaving 4 bases unmatched. CDR3 bases: TGTGCCAGCAGTGAAGGATCGGGGGGGCCAGATACGCAGTATTTT. It translates to CASSEGSGGPDTQYF.

This clonotype was detected ten times or more. This chain joins TRBV20-1 and TRBJ1-6, with D hard to call. With 0 bases removed from V and 9 bases from J, the gap between germline ends came to 12 bases. Germline values: CDR1 DFQATT, CDR2 SNEGSKA (reference sequence). This CDR3 contains 14 residues. The CDR3 spells CSARDIAPGSPLHF. CDR3 nucleotides: TGCAGTGCTAGAGATATCGCTCCGGGTTCACCCCTCCACTTT.

The rearrangement links TRBV6-2 or TRBV6-3 to TRBJ2-1; D not resolved. This CDR3 is 15 amino acids long. CDR1 is MNHEY, CDR2 SVGEGT, per germline. V was cut by 6 bases and J by 7 bases, with 19 bases left in between. DNA for the CDR3: TGTGCCAGCAGGGCTACCCCCACGAGGCATAATGAGCAGTTCTTC. Residues: CASRATPTRHNEQFF.

This clonotype was found many times. V is TRBV15 and J is TRBJ2-3; D might be TRBD1 (7 bases). The CDR3 spans 16 residues. Per the germline V gene, CDR1 is LNHNV and CDR2 is YYDKDF (reference sequence). Between the trimmed V and J ends, which lost 2 bases and 3 bases, there was a span of 15 bases. The chain's CDR3 is CATSRHRGGGTDTQYF. In DNA form, the CDR3 reads TGTGCCACCAGCAGACACAGGGGAGGCGGGACAGATACGCAGTATTTT.

This clonotype has at least ten counts. The chain has TRBV5-6 and TRBJ1-2, with 8 bases fitting TRBD1. The V gene end was trimmed by 4 bases and the J gene end by 5 bases; junction bases not matched to a gene: 7. CDR1 and CDR2 from the germline V gene are SGHDT and YYEEEE. The CDR3 runs 14 residues. CDR3 bases: TGTGCCAGCAGCCCGACAGGGGTTGGGTATGGCTACACCTTC. The encoded protein is CASSPTGVGYGYTF. The entire variable domain, with the rest obtained from reference TRBV5-6 and TRBJ1-2, is as follows: DAGVTQSPTHLIKTRGQQVTLRCSPKSGHDTVSWYQQALGQGPQFIFQYYEEEERQRGNFPDRFSGHQFPNYSSELNVNALLLGDSALYLCASSPTGVGYGYTFGSGTRLTVV.

This clonotype was seen at least ten times. The V call is TRBV20-1, the J call TRBJ2-3; D unclear. The CDR3 has 14 amino acids. V was shortened by 0 bases and J by 0 bases, with 7 bases between the two germline ends. From germline, CDR1 is DFQATT and CDR2 SNEGSKA (reference sequence). In DNA form, the CDR3 reads TGCAGTGCTAGAGATCAAAGGAGCACAGATACGCAGTATTTT. Encoded protein: CSARDQRSTDTQYF.

This clonotype has a count of ten or more. This chain links TRBV15 with TRBJ2-1; 11 nucleotides align to TRBD2. The CDR3 extends over 14 amino acids. Trimming took 7 bases from V and 8 from J; bases not matched to a gene: 7. Germline CDR1 reads LNHNV; CDR2 reads YYDKDF (reference sequence). The CDR3 nucleotides are TGTGCCACCACGCCTAGCGGGAGGAGAGATGAGCAGTTCTTC. Translating it yields CATTPSGRRDEQFF.

This clonotype has ten or more counts. J is TRBJ2-3 and V is TRBV7-2; unclear D gene. V lost 2 bases and J lost 5, with 8 bases in between. There are 13 residues in the CDR3. Germline CDR1 SGHTA, CDR2 FQGNSA. CDR3 sequence: CASSLPKGDTQYF. The DNA for the CDR3 is TGTGCCAGCAGCTTACCCAAGGGAGATACGCAGTATTTT.

Many counts were recorded for this clonotype. The J gene is TRBJ1-2, the V gene TRBV9; D remains ambiguous. The CDR3 covers 14 residues. CDR1 is SGDLS, CDR2 YYNGEE, per germline. The V end lost 0 bases, the J end lost 4 bases, and 10 bases lay between the germline ends. The CDR3 is CASSVGGTVYGYTF. The CDR3 nucleotides are TGTGCCAGCAGCGTAGGGGGTACAGTCTATGGCTACACCTTC.

This clonotype was seen ten or more times. Germline is not matched at one junction end, which may reflect a read error. V usage is TRBV20-1 and J usage is TRBJ2-7; D possibly matches TRBD1 or TRBD2 (6 bases each). This CDR3 region has 10 residues. The germline CDR1 and CDR2 sequences are DFQATT and SNEGSKA (reference sequence). The CDR3 DNA is TGCAGTGCTAGAGAGGGGGGCGAGACTTTC. It encodes CSAREGGETF.

A word on this clonotype: The CDR3 does not close with the conserved phenylalanine or tryptophan, likely indicating a read error. V is TRBV15 and J is TRBJ2-7, with D perhaps TRBD1 (6 bases). CDR3 length: 13 residues. Germline V gene sequence: CDR1 LNHNV, CDR2 YYDKDF (reference sequence). V was shortened by 4 bases and J by 4 bases, with 11 bases between the two germline ends. The CDR3 DNA sequence: TGTGCCACCAGCATAGGGGGTTTATACGAGCAGTACAAC. Residues: CATSIGGLYEQYN.

This clonotype was detected ten times or more. The chain couples TRBV7-7 to TRBJ2-7; 8 positions match TRBD1. Germline V gene data show CDR1 as SSHAT and CDR2 as FNYEAQ (reference sequence). This CDR3 region has 14 residues. The V and J ends lost 5 bases and 2 bases, in that order; junction bases with no gene match: 5. CDR3 coding DNA: TGTGCCAGCAGCGCCGGGACAGGCCCCTACGAGCAGTACTTC. Translation gives CASSAGTGPYEQYF.

Many counts were recorded for this clonotype. The chain has TRBV20-1 and TRBJ1-1, with D unresolved. Germline loops: CDR1 DFQATT, CDR2 SNEGSKA (reference sequence). CDR3 length: 9 amino acids. The CDR3 nucleotides are TGCAGACATCCCGAGGAAGCTTTCTTT. Translated: CRHPEEAFF.

Ten or more counts support this clonotype. The V gene is TRBV6-5, the J gene TRBJ2-1; 12 bases line up with TRBD2. The length of the CDR3 is 15 residues. The V and J ends lost 6 bases and 6 bases, in that order; junction bases with no gene match: 6. Germline CDR1 MNHEY, CDR2 SVGAGI. CDR3: CASRPTSGSINEQFF. The CDR3 DNA sequence: TGTGCCAGCAGGCCGACTAGCGGGAGTATCAATGAGCAGTTCTTC.

This clonotype was seen repeatedly, ten times or more. The chain has TRBV20-1 and TRBJ2-2; TRBD1 aligns across 8 bases. The germline CDR1 and CDR2 sequences are DFQATT and SNEGSKA (reference sequence). The ends lost 1 base at V and 0 bases at J; junction bases unmatched: 10. This CDR3 is built from 18 residues. CDR3 bases: TGCAGTGCTAGAGTTTCGACAGGGGATGAAGCGAACACCGGGGAGCTGTTTTTT. It specifies CSARVSTGDEANTGELFF.